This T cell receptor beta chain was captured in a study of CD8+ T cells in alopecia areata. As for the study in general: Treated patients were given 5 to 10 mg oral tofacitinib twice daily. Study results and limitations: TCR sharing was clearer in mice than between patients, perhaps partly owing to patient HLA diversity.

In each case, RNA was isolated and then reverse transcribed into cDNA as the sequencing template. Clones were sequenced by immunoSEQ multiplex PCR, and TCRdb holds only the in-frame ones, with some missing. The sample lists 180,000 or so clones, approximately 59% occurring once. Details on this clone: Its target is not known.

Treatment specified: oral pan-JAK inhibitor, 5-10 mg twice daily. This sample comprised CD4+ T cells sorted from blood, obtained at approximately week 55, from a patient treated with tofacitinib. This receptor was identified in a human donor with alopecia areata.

The CDR3 is CASRPAWSYEQYF. CDR3 coding DNA: TGTGCCAGCAGGCCCGCGTGGTCCTACGAGCAGTACTTC. The chain employs TRBV7-2 and TRBJ2-7; D unclear. CDR3 size: 13 residues. V was trimmed by 6 bases and J by 1 base, leaving 10 bases between them. Germline V gives CDR1 SGHTA, CDR2 FQGNSA.